This T cell receptor (beta chain) was identified in a study of blood T cells in healthy people across ages (dated by TCRdb to 2013 to 2016). Broadly, across the study: In model experiments, roughly one uniquely barcoded TCR beta cDNA molecule per two T cells was captured by template switching. Using deep sequencing normalized with unique cDNA molecular identifiers, the study measured how TCR beta repertoire diversity changes with age. Donors of different ages were randomly distributed across sequencing lanes to avoid experimental bias. Four age groups were formed from the donors: young (average approximately 15 years), middle-aged (approximately 40), aged (62) and long-lived (roughly 88). For two donors (one aged 18 to 30 and one aged 80 or older), the study analyzed two additional independent replicas of 1 million unique cDNA reads from the same blood draw. Points the paper makes about the study in general: As age increased, observed TCR beta diversity per million T cells dropped in a roughly linear way, and a significant reduction was already evident by age roughly 40. Total diversity estimates from one million sequenced T cells were considered lower bounds and underestimates. Because donor CMV infection status was unknown, age-related changes in expanded clonotypes were potentially confounded. Because profiling used bulk unsorted PBMCs, naive and antigen-experienced compartments could not be compared conclusively. Compared with the aged group, the long-lived group had more naive CD4+ T cells, fewer expanded clones and increased TCR diversity, a pattern suggesting age selection. The percentage of naive T cells measured by flow cytometry correlated strongly with observed TCR beta diversity.

A word on this clonotype: This clone's antigen is unknown. No clone much larger than this one lies a single base away; base qualities are absent.

The roughly 39 donors, aged roughly 6 to 95 years, were systemically healthy Caucasian individuals from Russia. Around 9.9 milliliters of peripheral blood were collected from each donor into EDTA-treated Vacutainer tubes. PBMCs were isolated by Ficoll-Paque density-gradient centrifugation, with at least 6 million obtained per sample. Trizol reagent was used to extract total RNA from PBMCs, with at least 5 micrograms per sample. For every donor, flow cytometry on a PBMC aliquot measured the percentage of naive CD45RAhigh/CD27high T cells. The CDR3 has 16 amino acids, counting the end cysteine and phenylalanine. CDR3 DNA is the only sequence kept; it has 48 bases, read in frame from the first base. A distance of 24 bases separates the germline ends of V and J, which lose 7 bases and 6 bases respectively. In the germline V gene, CDR1 corresponds to MGHRA and CDR2 to YSYEKL. Library prep was done by 5' RACE. TCRdb records Illumina HiSeq 2500 as the sequencer. The second PCR ran for about 6 to 12 cycles and used a J-beta primer mix along with a sample-barcoded 5' primer. Each TCR beta cDNA molecule received a unique molecular identifier from a template-switch 5' adaptor carrying 12 random nucleotides. At least 2.5 million CDR3-containing paired-end reads were obtained from each sample. First-strand cDNA was synthesized from all RNA with the Mint cDNA synthesis kit, primed by a TRBC-specific oligonucleotide. After uracil-DNA glycosylase treatment, a first 18-cycle PCR used universal primers M1SS and BC2_uni_R on all cDNA. As for how the authors treated the data: For normalization, 1 million high-quality reads were randomly selected from each sample, with every read carrying a distinct molecular identifier. Instead of being binned into consensus sequences, reads that shared molecular identifiers were thrown out. MiTCR, with a Q25 quality threshold and the strictest error-elimination algorithm, was used for CDR3 identification, clonotype clustering and error correction. A nonparametric unseen species model with Euler transformation was used to estimate a lower bound on total TCR beta diversity. TCRdb took the public reads, trimmed them with fastp at Q25, ran MiXCR for clone calling and kept in-frame beta chains. Rows with one shared CDR3 protein collapse into an entry with the most common genes and DNA. The V and J calls were not made by the authors but by TCRdb's processing. The sample yields about 780,000 distinct CDR3 sequences; about 62% were counted once. The leading ten clones occupy around a quarter of the sample.

The sequenced sample was blood. This chain is built from TRBV4-1 and TRBJ1-1; the D gene is perhaps TRBD1, from 6 matching bases. The receptor comes from a man under 40 in good health. The CDR3 region: CASTQTTGGREAEAFF. The sequence in DNA is TGCGCCAGCACTCAAACCACCGGGGGGCGGGAGGCTGAAGCTTTCTTT.